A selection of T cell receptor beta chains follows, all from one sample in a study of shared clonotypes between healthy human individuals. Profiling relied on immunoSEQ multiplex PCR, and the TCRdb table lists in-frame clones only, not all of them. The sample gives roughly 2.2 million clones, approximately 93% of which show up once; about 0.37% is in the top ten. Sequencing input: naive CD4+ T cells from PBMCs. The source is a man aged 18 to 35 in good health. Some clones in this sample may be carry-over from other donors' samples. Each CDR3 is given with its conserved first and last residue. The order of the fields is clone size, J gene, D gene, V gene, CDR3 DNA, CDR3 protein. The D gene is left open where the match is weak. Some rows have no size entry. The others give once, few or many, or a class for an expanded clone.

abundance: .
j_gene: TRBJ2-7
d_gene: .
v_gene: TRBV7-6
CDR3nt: TGTGCCAGCAGCAGGGGGGCTAGCGGAAAGTGGGAGCAGTACTTC
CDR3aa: CASSRGASGKWEQYF

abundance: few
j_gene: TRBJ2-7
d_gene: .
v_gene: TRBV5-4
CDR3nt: TGTGCCAGCAGCTTGCCAGGCTACGAGCAGTACTTC
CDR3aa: CASSLPGYEQYF

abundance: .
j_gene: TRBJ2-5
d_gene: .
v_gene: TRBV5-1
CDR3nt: TGCGCCAGCAGCTCCCTGGTTGGGCAGGGCGGCCAAGAGACCCAGTACTTC
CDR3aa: CASSSLVGQGGQETQYF

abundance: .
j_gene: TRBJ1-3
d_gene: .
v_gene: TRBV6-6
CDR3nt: TGTGCCAGCAGTTACTTAGGGGGCACCATATATTTT
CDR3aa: CASSYLGGTIYF

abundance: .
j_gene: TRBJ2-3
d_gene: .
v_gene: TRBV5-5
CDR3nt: TGTGCCAGCAGCCCGGGGGTAGGGGGTGATTACACAGATACGCAGTATTTT
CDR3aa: CASSPGVGGDYTDTQYF

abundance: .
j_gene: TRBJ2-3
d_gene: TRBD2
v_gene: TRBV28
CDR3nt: TGTGCCAGCAGTTTAGACGGGAGGGGGGGCACAGATACGCAGTATTTT
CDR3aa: CASSLDGRGGTDTQYF

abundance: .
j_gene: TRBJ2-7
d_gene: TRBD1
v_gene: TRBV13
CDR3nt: TGTGCCAGCAGCCCAGACAGGGGGCTGGGAGAGCAGTACTTC
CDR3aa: CASSPDRGLGEQYF

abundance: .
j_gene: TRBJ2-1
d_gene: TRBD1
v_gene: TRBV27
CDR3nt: TGTGCCAGCAGTTTCGGCAGGGGGAGTCCCAATGAGCAGTTCTTC
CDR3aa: CASSFGRGSPNEQFF

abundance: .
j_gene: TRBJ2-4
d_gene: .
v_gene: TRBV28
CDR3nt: TGTGCCAGCCTACCGACAGGACTAGCCAAAAACATTCAGTACTTC
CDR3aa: CASLPTGLAKNIQYF

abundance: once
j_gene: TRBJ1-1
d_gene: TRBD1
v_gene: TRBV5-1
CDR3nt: TGCGCCAGCAGCTCCCACAGGGGGCAAGGAGCTTTCTTT
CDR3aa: CASSSHRGQGAFF

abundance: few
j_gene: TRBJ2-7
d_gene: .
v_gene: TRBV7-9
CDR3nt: TGTGCCAGCAGATTGACAGCGAGCTCCTACGAGCAGTACTTC
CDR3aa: CASRLTASSYEQYF

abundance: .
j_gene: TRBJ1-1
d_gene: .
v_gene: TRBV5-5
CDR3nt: TGTGCCAGCAGCTTGTACGGGGCCGGCACTGAAGCTTTCTTT
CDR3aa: CASSLYGAGTEAFF